Described below is a single T cell receptor (beta chain) sequence and its context. The CDR3 covers 15 residues. Germline loops: CDR1 SGHNT, CDR2 YENEEA. V lost 3 bases and J lost 0, with 9 bases in between. Spiking each PCR with synthetic TCR analog templates was performed. Quantitation of FFPE tumor DNA was performed with amplified housekeeping genes. Sequencing used immunoSEQ multiplex PCR; TCRdb keeps in-frame clones, though not all of them. The repertoire holds just over 35,000 clones, roughly a third seen once, with 8% to 9.5% in the top ten. The data were obtained in a study of PD-L1 blockade in urothelial cancer.

This TCR derives from a man aged 60 to 69 with urothelial cancer. This rearrangement joins TRBV11-3 to TRBJ1-3; D call uncertain. Specimen: tumor tissue, collected before atezolizumab (anti-PD-L1) treatment. CDR3 in amino acids: CASSLETSSGNTIYF. The DNA for the CDR3 is TGTGCCAGCAGCTTGGAGACATCCTCTGGAAACACCATATATTTT. Variable domain in full (rest from reference TRBV11-3 and TRBJ1-3): EAGVVQSPRYKIIEKKQPVAFWCNPISGHNTLYWYLQNLGQGPELLIRYENEEAVDDSQLPKDRFSAERLKGVDSTLKIQPAELGDSAVYLCASSLETSSGNTIYFGEGSWLTVV.